This note documents a single T cell receptor (beta chain) sequence. The antigen remains unidentified. The data belong to a study of spatial heterogeneity in lung cancer. Across the whole study: Raw reads showed each unique TCR and UMI combination turning up more than ten times on average. Regarding the study as a whole: Counts of expanded intratumoral alpha and beta TCRs tracked tumor mutation counts.

One entry per CDR3 protein results from TCRdb running MiXCR on the 5' RACE reads. The profile shows more than 2,500 distinct CDR3 sequences, 5% to 7% of them singletons. Looked up from germline, CDR1 is SNHLY and CDR2 is FYNNEI. V was shortened by 1 base and J by 1 base, with 14 bases between the two germline ends. The CDR3 covers 16 residues. Noted time point: sample taken at primary tumor resection. There were 65 or so donors, all of them untreated patients with early-stage non-small cell lung cancer. Specimen: lung tumor tissue, collected at surgery. This sequence was found in a male donor with early-stage non-small cell lung cancer. The chain employs TRBV2 and TRBJ2-7, with D uncertain. The CDR3 DNA is TGTGCCAGCAGTGAAGGGCTGACAAGCGTATCCTACGAGCAGTACTTC. Translation gives CASSEGLTSVSYEQYF. The full variable domain, rest sourced from reference TRBV2 and TRBJ2-7, is EPEVTQTPSHQVTQMGQEVILRCVPISNHLYFYWYRQILGQKVEFLVSFYNNEISEKSEIFDDQFSVERPDGSNFTLKIRSTKLEDSAMYFCASSEGLTSVSYEQYFGPGTRLTVT.